This T cell receptor (beta chain) was sequenced in a study of T cell responses to AZD1222 COVID-19 vaccine. Study outcomes and limitations: Scientists sampled the repertoires only once the peak T cell response had passed. In the spike-specific TCR repertoire, nearly half reportedly target unmutated variant regions. Once two AZD1222 doses were given, Spike-specific TCR breadth and depth went up.

Remarks on this clone: The antigen remains undetermined.

TCRdb's table, derived via immunoSEQ multiplex PCR, lists solely in-frame clones and lacks some. The table lists roughly 96,000 clones, approximately 90% of them singletons. Germline CDR1 and CDR2: PRHDT and FYEKMQ (reference sequence). The ends were cut back, 1 base at V and 4 bases at J, with 13 bases in the middle. The CDR3 contains 15 residues. This clonotype was obtained from an adult in good health. This sample comprised peripheral blood, obtained on day 0 of AZD1222 vaccination. V is TRBV13 and J is TRBJ1-2; possible D gene TRBD1, 5 bases. CDR3 amino acids: CASSLDPGDGYGYTF. CDR3 DNA: TGTGCCAGCAGCTTAGATCCGGGGGACGGCTATGGCTACACCTTC.